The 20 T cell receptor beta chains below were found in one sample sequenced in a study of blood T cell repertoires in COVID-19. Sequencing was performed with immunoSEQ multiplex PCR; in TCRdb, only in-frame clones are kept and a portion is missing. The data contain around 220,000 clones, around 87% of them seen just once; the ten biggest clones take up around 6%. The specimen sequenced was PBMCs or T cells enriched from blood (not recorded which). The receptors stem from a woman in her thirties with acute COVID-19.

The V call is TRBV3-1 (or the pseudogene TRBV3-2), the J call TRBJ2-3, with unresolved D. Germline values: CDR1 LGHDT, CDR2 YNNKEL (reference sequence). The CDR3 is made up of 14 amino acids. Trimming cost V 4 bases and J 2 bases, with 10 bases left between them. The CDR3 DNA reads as TGTGCCAGCAGCCTTTGGCGGATCACAGATACGCAGTATTTT. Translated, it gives CASSLWRITDTQYF.

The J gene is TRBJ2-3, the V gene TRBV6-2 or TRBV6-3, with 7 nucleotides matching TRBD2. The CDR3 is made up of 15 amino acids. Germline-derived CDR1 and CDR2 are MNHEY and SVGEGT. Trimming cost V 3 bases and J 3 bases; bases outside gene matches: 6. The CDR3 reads CASSYWGGGTDTQYF. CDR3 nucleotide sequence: TGTGCCAGCAGTTATTGGGGGGGAGGAACAGATACGCAGTATTTT.

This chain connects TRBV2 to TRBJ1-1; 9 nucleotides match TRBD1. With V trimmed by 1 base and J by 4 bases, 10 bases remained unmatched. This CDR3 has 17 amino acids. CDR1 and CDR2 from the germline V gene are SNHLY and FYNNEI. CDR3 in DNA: TGTGCCAGCAGTGAAGAAGGGACAGGGCGATTTTTCACTGAAGCTTTCTTT. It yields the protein CASSEEGTGRFFTEAFF.

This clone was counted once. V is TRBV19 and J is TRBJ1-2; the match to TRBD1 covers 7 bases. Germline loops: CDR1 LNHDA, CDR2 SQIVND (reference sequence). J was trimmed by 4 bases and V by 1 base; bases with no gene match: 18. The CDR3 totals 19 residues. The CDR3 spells CASSIGGQILRLASYGYTF. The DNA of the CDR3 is TGTGCCAGTAGTATAGGGGGACAGATTTTGCGACTTGCCAGCTATGGCTACACCTTC.

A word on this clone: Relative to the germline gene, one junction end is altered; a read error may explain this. Written as DNA, the CDR3 is TGCGCCAGCAGCCAGGGGGCAGACTATGACTACACCTTC. Protein: CASSQGADYDYTF. The V gene is TRBV5-1, the J gene TRBJ1-2, with 8 bases fitting TRBD1. Germline loops: CDR1 SGHRS, CDR2 YFSETQ. The CDR3 covers 13 residues. The complete variable domain, with remaining parts taken from reference TRBV5-1 and TRBJ1-2, reads KAGVTQTPRYLIKTRGQQVTLSCSPISGHRSVSWYQQTPGQGLQFLFEYFSETQRNKGNFPGRFSGRQFSNSRSEMNVSTLELGDSALYLCASSQGADYDYTFGSGTRLTVV.

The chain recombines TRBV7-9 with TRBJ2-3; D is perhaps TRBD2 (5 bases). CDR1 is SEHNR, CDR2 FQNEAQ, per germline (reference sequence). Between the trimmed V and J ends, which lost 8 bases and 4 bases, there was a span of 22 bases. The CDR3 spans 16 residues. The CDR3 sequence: CASSAWFREPPDTQYF. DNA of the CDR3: TGTGCCAGCTCAGCCTGGTTCCGGGAACCACCAGATACGCAGTATTTT.

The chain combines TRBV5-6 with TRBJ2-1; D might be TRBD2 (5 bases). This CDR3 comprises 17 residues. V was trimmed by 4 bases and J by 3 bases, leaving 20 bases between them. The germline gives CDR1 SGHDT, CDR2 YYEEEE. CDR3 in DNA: TGTGCCAGCAGCCTCGGCGTCGTGGACTCCCGCTACAATGAGCAGTTCTTC. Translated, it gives CASSLGVVDSRYNEQFF.

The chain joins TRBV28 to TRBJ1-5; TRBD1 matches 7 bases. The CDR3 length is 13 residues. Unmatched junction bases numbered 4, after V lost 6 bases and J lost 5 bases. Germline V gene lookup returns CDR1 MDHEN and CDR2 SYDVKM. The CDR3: CASRGQGDQPQHF. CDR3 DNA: TGTGCCAGCAGAGGCCAGGGGGATCAGCCCCAGCATTTT.

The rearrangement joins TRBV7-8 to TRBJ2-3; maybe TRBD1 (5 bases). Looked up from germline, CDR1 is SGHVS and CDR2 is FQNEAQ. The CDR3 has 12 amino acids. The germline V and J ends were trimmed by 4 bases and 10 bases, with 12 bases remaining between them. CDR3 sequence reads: CASSSRQPPQYF. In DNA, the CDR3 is TGTGCCAGCAGCTCGAGACAGCCCCCGCAGTATTTT.

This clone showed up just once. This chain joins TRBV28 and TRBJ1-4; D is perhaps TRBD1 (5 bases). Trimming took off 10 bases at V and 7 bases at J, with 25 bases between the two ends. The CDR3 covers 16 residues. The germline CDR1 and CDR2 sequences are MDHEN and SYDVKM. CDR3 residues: CATQYPLDSAGEKLFF. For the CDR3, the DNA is TGTGCCACCCAATACCCACTCGACAGTGCTGGTGAAAAACTGTTTTTT.

CDR3 DNA sequence: TGTGCCAGTACGGGAGATGCTAGCGGACGATACAATGAGCAGTTCTTC. It encodes CASTGDASGRYNEQFF. The gene calls are TRBV19 and TRBJ2-1, with 7 bases fitting TRBD2. V was pared by 7 bases and J by 4 bases, with 13 bases of the junction left unmatched. From germline, CDR1 is LNHDA and CDR2 SQIVND (reference sequence). The CDR3 is made up of 16 amino acids.

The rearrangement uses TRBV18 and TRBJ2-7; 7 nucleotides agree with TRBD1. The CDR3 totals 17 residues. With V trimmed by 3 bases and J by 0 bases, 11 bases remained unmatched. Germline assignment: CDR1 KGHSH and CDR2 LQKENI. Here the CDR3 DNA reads TGTGCCAGCTCACCTCAGGAGACAGGGAGTAGCTCCTACGAGCAGTACTTC. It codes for CASSPQETGSSSYEQYF.

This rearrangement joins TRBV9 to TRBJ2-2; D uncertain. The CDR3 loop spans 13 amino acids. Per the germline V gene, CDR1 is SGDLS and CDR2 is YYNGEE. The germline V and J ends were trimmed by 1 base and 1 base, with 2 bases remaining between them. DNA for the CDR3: TGTGCCAGCAGCGTACAGAACACCGGGGAGCTGTTTTTT. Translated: CASSVQNTGELFF.

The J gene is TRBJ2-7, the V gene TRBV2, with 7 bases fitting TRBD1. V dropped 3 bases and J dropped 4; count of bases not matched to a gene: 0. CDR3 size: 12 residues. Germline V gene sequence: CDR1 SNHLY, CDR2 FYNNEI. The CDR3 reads CASSDRGYEQYF. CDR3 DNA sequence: TGTGCCAGCAGTGACAGGGGGTACGAGCAGTACTTC.

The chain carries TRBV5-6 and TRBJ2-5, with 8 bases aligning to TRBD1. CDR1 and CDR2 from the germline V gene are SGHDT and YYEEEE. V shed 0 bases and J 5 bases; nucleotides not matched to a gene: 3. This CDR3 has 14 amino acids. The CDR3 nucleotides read TGTGCCAGCAGCTTGGACAGGGGGTTGGAGACCCAGTACTTC. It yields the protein CASSLDRGLETQYF. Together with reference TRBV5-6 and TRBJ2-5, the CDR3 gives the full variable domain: DAGVTQSPTHLIKTRGQQVTLRCSPKSGHDTVSWYQQALGQGPQFIFQYYEEEERQRGNFPDRFSGHQFPNYSSELNVNALLLGDSALYLCASSLDRGLETQYFGPGTRLLVL.

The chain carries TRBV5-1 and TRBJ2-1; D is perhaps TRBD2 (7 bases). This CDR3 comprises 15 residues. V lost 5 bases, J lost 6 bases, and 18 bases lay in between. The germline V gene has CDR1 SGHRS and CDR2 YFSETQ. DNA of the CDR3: TGCGCCAGCAGGCCCCTAGCGGAGGGGGGCAATGAGCAGTTCTTC. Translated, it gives CASRPLAEGGNEQFF.

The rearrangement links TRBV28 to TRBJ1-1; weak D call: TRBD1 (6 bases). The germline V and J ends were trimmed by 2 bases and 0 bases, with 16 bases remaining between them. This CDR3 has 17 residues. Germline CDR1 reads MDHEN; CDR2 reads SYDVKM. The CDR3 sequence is CASSLESTTGMNTEAFF. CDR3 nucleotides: TGTGCCAGCAGTTTAGAGAGTACTACAGGGATGAACACTGAAGCTTTCTTT.

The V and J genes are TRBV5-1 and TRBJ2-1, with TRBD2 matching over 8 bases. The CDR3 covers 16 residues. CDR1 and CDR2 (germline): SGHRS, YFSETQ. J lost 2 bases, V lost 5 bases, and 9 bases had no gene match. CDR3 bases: TGCGCCAGCAGGCCGGCGGGGGGAAATACCTACAATGAGCAGTTCTTC. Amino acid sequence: CASRPAGGNTYNEQFF.

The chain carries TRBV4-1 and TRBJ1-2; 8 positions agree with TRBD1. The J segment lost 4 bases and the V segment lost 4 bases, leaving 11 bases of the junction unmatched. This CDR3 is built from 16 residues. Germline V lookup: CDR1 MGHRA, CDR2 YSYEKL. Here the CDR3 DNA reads TGCGCCAGCAGCCTCGCCGGCACAGGGGGTTTCTATGGCTACACCTTC. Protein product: CASSLAGTGGFYGYTF.

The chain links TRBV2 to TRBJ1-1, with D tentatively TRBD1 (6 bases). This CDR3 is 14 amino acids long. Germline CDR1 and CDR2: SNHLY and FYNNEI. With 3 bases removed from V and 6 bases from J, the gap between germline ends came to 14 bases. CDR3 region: CASSDGRGMPEAFF. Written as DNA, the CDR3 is TGTGCCAGCAGTGATGGCAGGGGAATGCCTGAAGCTTTCTTT.